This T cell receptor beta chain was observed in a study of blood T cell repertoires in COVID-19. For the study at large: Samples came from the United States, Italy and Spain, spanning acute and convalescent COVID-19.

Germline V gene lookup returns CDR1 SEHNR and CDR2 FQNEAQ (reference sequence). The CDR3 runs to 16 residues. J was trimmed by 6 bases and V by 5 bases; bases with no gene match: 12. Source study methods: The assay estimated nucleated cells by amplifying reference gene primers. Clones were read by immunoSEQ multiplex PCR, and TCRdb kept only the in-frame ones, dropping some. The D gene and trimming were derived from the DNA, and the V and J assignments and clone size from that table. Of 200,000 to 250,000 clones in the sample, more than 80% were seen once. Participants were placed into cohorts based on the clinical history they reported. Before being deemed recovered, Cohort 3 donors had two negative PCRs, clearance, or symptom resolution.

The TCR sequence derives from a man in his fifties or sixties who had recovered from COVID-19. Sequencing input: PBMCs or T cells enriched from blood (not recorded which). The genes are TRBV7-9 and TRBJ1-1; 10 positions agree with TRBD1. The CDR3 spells CASSESGTGARSEAFF. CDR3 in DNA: TGTGCCAGCAGCGAAAGTGGGACAGGGGCCCGGTCTGAAGCTTTCTTT.